The 12 T cell receptor beta chains below all came from one sample that was sequenced in a study of cytomegalovirus exposure and HLA in healthy donors. 60 Vbeta and 13 Jbeta primers were used in PCR. Here immunoSEQ multiplex PCR was the method, and the copy in TCRdb shows in-frame clones only, minus some. The repertoire holds 110,000 or so clones, approximately 69% seen once, with approximately 10% in the top ten. Sequencing used PBMCs. The receptors derive from a woman aged 45-59 years in good health and CMV-seropositive.

The chain employs TRBV11-2 and TRBJ1-3; weak D call: TRBD1 (5 bases). Trimming took off 4 bases at V and 3 bases at J, with 10 bases between the two ends. The CDR3 runs to 14 residues. Germline CDR1 SGHAT, CDR2 FQNNGV. The CDR3 is CASSSNRSGNTIYF. The CDR3 nucleotides are TGTGCCAGCAGCTCGAACAGGAGTGGAAACACCATATATTTT.

The chain has TRBV6-1 and TRBJ1-5, with 10 bases lining up with TRBD1. Germline CDR1 and CDR2: MNHNS and SASEGT. This CDR3 is built from 15 residues. Trimming took 1 base from V and 6 from J; bases not matched to a gene: 3. CDR3 sequence (DNA): TGTGCCAGCAGTGAAGGCGACAGGGGGCGTCAGCCCCAGCATTTT. Encoded protein: CASSEGDRGRQPQHF.

The V and J genes are TRBV7-2 and TRBJ2-1; 7 nucleotides agree with TRBD2. V shed 6 bases and J 7 bases; nucleotides not matched to a gene: 6. CDR3 length: 13 amino acids. Germline V gene sequence: CDR1 SGHTA, CDR2 FQGNSA. The CDR3 DNA reads TGTGCCAGCAGATTACTAGCGCTGAATGAGCAGTTCTTC. Translation: CASRLLALNEQFF. Full variable domain (rest looked up from reference TRBV7-2 and TRBJ2-1): GAGVSQSPSNKVTEKGKDVELRCDPISGHTALYWYRQSLGQGLEFLIYFQGNSAPDKSGLPSDRFSAERTGGSVSTLTIQRTQQEDSAVYLCASRLLALNEQFFGPGTRLTVL.

This chain connects TRBV2 to TRBJ1-5, with 8 bases identical to TRBD1. The germline gives CDR1 SNHLY, CDR2 FYNNEI. V was clipped by 6 bases and J by 4 bases; unmatched bases: 2. This CDR3 spans 13 amino acids. The CDR3 here is CASSGTGNQPQHF. The CDR3 DNA sequence: TGTGCCAGCAGCGGGACAGGTAATCAGCCCCAGCATTTT.

As DNA, the CDR3 is TGTGCCAGCAGTGACAACACAGATACGCAGTATTTT. It specifies CASSDNTDTQYF. The chain carries TRBV25-1 and TRBJ2-3; D gene unclear. V was clipped by 3 bases and J by 2 bases, with 3 bases between them. The CDR3 consists of 12 residues. Germline V CDR1 and CDR2: MGHDK, SYGVNS.

V gene TRBV27 combines with J gene TRBJ2-5; TRBD1 aligns across 7 bases. The junction had 12 bases not matched to a gene; V was cut back by 1 base and J by 1 base. CDR1 and CDR2 (germline): MNHEY, SMNVEV (reference sequence). The CDR3 covers 18 residues. The CDR3 reads CASSLYPPGTATQETQYF. The CDR3 nucleotides are TGTGCCAGCAGTTTATACCCCCCCGGGACAGCTACCCAAGAGACCCAGTACTTC.

The chain uses TRBV5-1 and TRBJ2-2; no clear D. Per the germline V gene, CDR1 is SGHRS and CDR2 is YFSETQ. There are 14 residues in the CDR3. Trimming left V 1 base short and J 2 bases short, with 6 bases between. The CDR3 region is CASSLLDNTGELFF. The DNA for the CDR3 is TGCGCCAGCAGCTTGTTAGATAACACCGGGGAGCTGTTTTTT.

The chain carries TRBV10-3 and TRBJ2-6; perhaps TRBD1 as D (6 bases). The germline V gene encodes CDR1 ENHRY and CDR2 SYGVKD. V gave up 7 bases and J gave up 0 bases, with 13 bases separating them. The CDR3 sequence is 16 residues long. The CDR3 DNA reads TGTGCCATCACCTCGGACAGAGCCTCTGGGGCCAACGTCCTGACTTTC. Its translation is CAITSDRASGANVLTF.

The chain joins TRBV7-2 to TRBJ2-5, with 11 bases matching TRBD2. The CDR3 contains 14 residues. Germline CDR1 reads SGHTA; CDR2 reads FQGNSA. Germline trimming cut 5 bases from V and 5 bases from J; bases unmatched to any gene: 4. The CDR3: CASSRSGGAETQYF. Here the CDR3 DNA reads TGTGCCAGCAGCCGTAGCGGGGGGGCCGAGACCCAGTACTTC.

The rearrangement joins TRBV19 to TRBJ1-1; D may be TRBD1 (6 bases). Germline CDR1 LNHDA, CDR2 SQIVND (reference sequence). V was trimmed by 6 bases and J by 4 bases, leaving 18 bases between them. This CDR3 region has 15 residues. The CDR3 DNA follows: TGTGCCAGTAGCCTCCCGGGACAATTTGCCACTGAAGCTTTCTTT. This sequence encodes CASSLPGQFATEAFF. Drawing the rest from reference TRBV19 and TRBJ1-1, the complete variable domain is DGGITQSPKYLFRKEGQNVTLSCEQNLNHDAMYWYRQDPGQGLRLIYYSQIVNDFQKGDIAEGYSVSREKKESFPLTVTSAQKNPTAFYLCASSLPGQFATEAFFGQGTRLTVV.

The V gene is TRBV10-3, the J gene TRBJ2-3; 7 bases line up with TRBD2. Germline V gene lookup returns CDR1 ENHRY and CDR2 SYGVKD. After removal of 0 bases from V and 0 bases from J, the junction contained 3 bases not matched to a gene. CDR3 size: 16 residues. The chain's CDR3 is CAISESGGGSTDTQYF. CDR3 nucleotide sequence: TGTGCCATCAGTGAGTCTGGCGGGGGAAGCACAGATACGCAGTATTTT.

The rearrangement uses TRBV6-5 and TRBJ1-5; 9 nucleotides agree with TRBD1. The germline V gene encodes CDR1 MNHEY and CDR2 SVGAGI. This CDR3 comprises 16 residues. J gave up 1 base and V 4 bases, and 5 bases lay outside the gene matches. CDR3 sequence: CASSSKDRGSNQPQHF. CDR3 coding DNA: TGTGCCAGCAGTTCCAAGGACAGGGGCAGCAATCAGCCCCAGCATTTT.